What follows are 31 T cell receptor beta chains derived from one specimen sequenced in a study of blood T cell repertoires in COVID-19 (dated by TCRdb to about 2020). To prepare the library, the immunoSEQ multiplex PCR assay was applied. TCRdb carries this immuneACCESS record with in-frame sequences only. Its versions omit some clonotypes, under half of them owing to an unresolved V gene in the studies checked, with the rest unexplained. The sample data list 200,000 to 250,000 clones, and around 90% of these were observed just once. Roughly 14% of the sample is in the top ten clones. Material: PBMCs or T cells enriched from blood (not recorded which). These TCRs come from a woman aged 45-59 years with acute COVID-19.

In this sample, this clone turned up a few times. The chain links TRBV6-4 to TRBJ2-2; 11 bases match TRBD2. Germline CDR1 is MRHNA and CDR2 is SNTAGT. Trimming cost V 0 bases and J 5 bases; bases outside gene matches: 5. The CDR3 extends over 17 amino acids. CDR3 sequence (DNA): TGTGCCAGCAGTGACTCGAAACTAGCGGGAGAGACCGGGGAGCTGTTTTTT. Protein product: CASSDSKLAGETGELFF.

The J gene is TRBJ1-5, the V gene TRBV6-2 or TRBV6-3, with TRBD1 as a possible D gene (6 bases). The germline CDR1 and CDR2 sequences are MNHEY and SVGEGT. The CDR3 extends over 17 amino acids. V shed 5 bases and J shed 0 bases, with 17 bases lying between them. In nucleotides, the CDR3 is TGTGCCAGCAGTGGATTACAGGGCTCCGGTAGCAATCAGCCCCAGCATTTT. Its protein is CASSGLQGSGSNQPQHF.

The V gene is TRBV5-1, the J gene TRBJ2-7, with D hard to call. The V and J ends lost 5 bases and 3 bases respectively, with 6 bases between them. The CDR3 is 11 amino acids. Germline V lookup: CDR1 SGHRS, CDR2 YFSETQ. The CDR3 is CASRNSYEQYF. The CDR3 DNA is TGCGCCAGCAGAAACAGCTACGAGCAGTACTTC.

The rearrangement links TRBV11-2 to TRBJ2-1, with TRBD2 identical over 16 bases. The CDR3 is 18 residues long. V was clipped by 5 bases and J by 7 bases; unmatched bases: 11. The germline V gene encodes CDR1 SGHAT and CDR2 FQNNGV. This CDR3 is CASSPGTSGRVFRNEQFF. In DNA, the CDR3 is TGTGCCAGCAGCCCTGGGACTAGCGGGAGGGTTTTTAGGAATGAGCAGTTCTTC.

V and J are TRBV18 and TRBJ2-6; 7 positions agree with TRBD1. Unmatched junction bases numbered 7, after V lost 3 bases and J lost 2 bases. Germline V gene lookup returns CDR1 KGHSH and CDR2 LQKENI. This CDR3 has 17 residues. In DNA form, the CDR3 reads TGTGCCAGCTCACCTACTACAGGGGCGGCTGGGGCCAACGTCCTGACTTTC. Translating gives CASSPTTGAAGANVLTF.

This clone was observed once. The chain is built from TRBV5-1 and TRBJ2-3; D not resolved. CDR3 size: 15 residues. Germline CDR1 reads SGHRS; CDR2 reads YFSETQ. V was clipped by 1 base and J by 6 bases, with 15 bases between them. CDR3 amino acids: CASSLTGFGPDTQYF. In DNA, the CDR3 is TGCGCCAGCAGCTTGACTGGCTTTGGGCCGGATACGCAGTATTTT.

V and J are TRBV27 and TRBJ1-5, with D possibly TRBD1 on 5 matching bases. The CDR3 is made up of 17 amino acids. CDR1 and CDR2 from the germline V gene are MNHEY and SMNVEV (reference sequence). The ends were cut back, 5 bases at V and 3 bases at J, with 20 bases in the middle. The CDR3: CASSPRTPLFYNQPQHF. DNA for the CDR3: TGTGCCAGCAGTCCTCGGACACCCCTCTTTTACAATCAGCCCCAGCATTTT.

This rearrangement joins TRBV5-6 to TRBJ2-1, with D possibly matching TRBD2 (6 bases). Between the trimmed V and J ends, which lost 1 base and 1 base, there was a span of 9 bases. The germline V gene has CDR1 SGHDT and CDR2 YYEEEE. The CDR3 is 15 residues long. The CDR3 spells CASSLFGTSYNEQFF. The CDR3 bases are TGTGCCAGCAGCTTGTTTGGGACTTCCTACAATGAGCAGTTCTTC.

J is TRBJ2-7 and V is TRBV29-1; 11 bases align to TRBD2. V lost 7 bases, J lost 7 bases, and 9 bases stayed unmatched. The CDR3 consists of 13 residues. Germline V gene lookup returns CDR1 SQVTM and CDR2 ANQGSEA. CDR3 in DNA: TGCAGCGCCTCAACTAGCGGGAGAGGGGAGCAGTACTTC. It encodes CSASTSGRGEQYF.

The rearrangement uses TRBV28 and TRBJ2-7, with 10 bases matching TRBD1. Germline lookup yields CDR1 MDHEN and CDR2 SYDVKM. CDR3 length: 15 amino acids. V lost 5 bases to trimming and J lost 5 bases; unmatched junction nucleotides: 9. CDR3: CASSPQTGGDHEQYF. Written as DNA, the CDR3 is TGTGCCAGCAGTCCACAGACAGGGGGCGACCACGAGCAGTACTTC. The full variable domain, completed using reference TRBV28 and TRBJ2-7, is DVKVTQSSRYLVKRTGEKVFLECVQDMDHENMFWYRQDPGLGLRLIYFSYDVKMKEKGDIPEGYSVSREKKERFSLILESASTNQTSMYLCASSPQTGGDHEQYFGPGTRLTVT.

The rearrangement links TRBV18 to TRBJ1-1; 7 bases match TRBD1. CDR1 and CDR2 from the germline V gene are KGHSH and LQKENI. The V segment lost 3 bases and the J segment 0 bases; nucleotides outside the gene matches: 1. This CDR3 has 14 residues. CDR3 coding DNA: TGTGCCAGCTCACCGGACAGGATGAACACTGAAGCTTTCTTT. Its protein product is CASSPDRMNTEAFF.

This chain connects TRBV7-2 to TRBJ2-5, with 13 nucleotides matching TRBD2. J lost 7 bases, V lost 5 bases, and 10 bases had no gene match. CDR1 SGHTA and CDR2 FQGNSA come from the germline V gene. The CDR3 has 16 residues. The CDR3 bases are TGTGCCAGCAGCAGCCCAGGACTAGCGGGAGTAGGGACCCAGTACTTC. Protein: CASSSPGLAGVGTQYF.

This sequence joins TRBV28 and TRBJ2-7; perhaps TRBD1 as D (5 bases). The CDR3 covers 13 residues. CDR1 and CDR2 (germline): MDHEN, SYDVKM. V was shortened by 4 bases and J by 2 bases, with 9 bases between the two germline ends. The CDR3 DNA sequence: TGTGCCAGCAGTTCACAGGCACCCTACGAGCAGTACTTC. It yields the protein CASSSQAPYEQYF.

This clone has just a few counts. This CDR3 reads CASSPSTNSLFSYEQYF. CDR3 bases: TGTGCCAGCAGCCCTTCTACGAACTCGCTATTCTCCTACGAGCAGTACTTC. V and J are TRBV27 and TRBJ2-7; D not resolved. Trimming took 6 bases from V and 0 from J, leaving 21 bases between them. The germline V gene encodes CDR1 MNHEY and CDR2 SMNVEV (reference sequence). CDR3 length equals 17 residues.

The V call is TRBV24-1, the J call TRBJ1-3; maybe TRBD1 (5 bases). This CDR3 is built from 16 residues. The V and J ends lost 5 bases and 0 bases respectively, with 13 bases between them. Germline V gives CDR1 KGHDR, CDR2 SFDVKD. The CDR3: CATSAAGRDSGNTIYF. In DNA, the CDR3 is TGTGCCACCAGTGCGGCGGGACGGGACTCTGGAAACACCATATATTTT.

The chain has TRBV27 and TRBJ2-3; 12 bases line up with TRBD2. CDR1 is MNHEY and CDR2 is SMNVEV in the germline V gene (reference sequence). This CDR3 has 16 residues. With V trimmed by 5 bases and J by 3 bases, 6 bases remained unmatched. The CDR3 is CASSPWTSGKTDTQYF. CDR3 bases: TGTGCCAGCAGTCCTTGGACTAGCGGGAAAACAGATACGCAGTATTTT.

The chain has TRBV5-1 and TRBJ2-1; a possible D gene is TRBD2 (5 bases). Deletions cut 5 bases from V and 0 bases from J, with 12 bases between. This CDR3 has 15 residues. Germline CDR1 reads SGHRS; CDR2 reads YFSETQ. CDR3 nucleotides: TGCGCCAGCAGGCCTACTAGTGCCTCCTACAATGAGCAGTTCTTC. Translating gives CASRPTSASYNEQFF.

V is TRBV13 and J is TRBJ1-2; weak D call: TRBD1 (5 bases). CDR1 is PRHDT, CDR2 FYEKMQ, per germline (reference sequence). This CDR3 is built from 14 residues. Trimming took 6 bases from V and 1 from J, leaving 12 bases between them. The CDR3 DNA follows: TGTGCCAGCAGAACTTTGCAGGGTAACTATGGCTACACCTTC. It specifies CASRTLQGNYGYTF.

Only a few counts were recorded for this clone. The chain couples TRBV15 to TRBJ2-7; tentatively, D is TRBD1 (6 bases). There are 13 residues in the CDR3. The germline V gene has CDR1 LNHNV and CDR2 YYDKDF (reference sequence). With 2 bases removed from V and 5 bases from J, the gap between germline ends came to 10 bases. The CDR3 nucleotides are TGTGCCACCAGCAGAAATTACAGGGACGAGCAGTACTTC. It encodes CATSRNYRDEQYF.

This clone has a handful of counts. The genes are TRBV28 and TRBJ2-7; 7 positions agree with TRBD1. The CDR3 has 10 residues. With 11 bases clipped from V and 3 bases from J, the junction kept 1 base outside the gene matches. Germline V lookup: CDR1 MDHEN, CDR2 SYDVKM. This CDR3 is CASGGYEQYF. CDR3 in DNA: TGTGCCTCAGGGGGCTACGAGCAGTACTTC.

This chain links TRBV19 with TRBJ1-6, with D perhaps TRBD1 (6 bases). V lost 6 bases and J 8 bases, leaving 14 bases between the germline ends. The CDR3 is 14 residues long. CDR1 and CDR2 from the germline V gene are LNHDA and SQIVND (reference sequence). The CDR3 nucleotides read TGTGCCAGTAGCCCGGGGCAGGGGTATTCACCCCTCCACTTT. Its translation is CASSPGQGYSPLHF.

V usage is TRBV5-1 and J usage is TRBJ1-1; 9 bases are shared with TRBD1. The CDR3 spans 13 residues. Germline V gives CDR1 SGHRS, CDR2 YFSETQ. The V gene end was trimmed by 5 bases and the J gene end by 4 bases; junction bases not matched to a gene: 3. The CDR3 region has the DNA TGCGCCAGCAGGGCGACAGGGGGCACTGAAGCTTTCTTT. Protein product: CASRATGGTEAFF.

The rearrangement uses TRBV5-4 and TRBJ1-4, with D tentatively TRBD1 (5 bases). Deletions cut 1 base from V and 8 bases from J, with 12 bases between. Germline V CDR1 and CDR2: SGHNT, YYREEE (reference sequence). This CDR3 comprises 14 residues. The CDR3 loop reads CASSLRGAEEKLFF. The CDR3 region has the DNA TGTGCCAGCAGCTTGAGGGGTGCGGAGGAAAAACTGTTTTTT.

J is TRBJ2-7 and V is TRBV3-1 (or the pseudogene TRBV3-2); 7 nucleotides agree with TRBD2. Germline CDR1 is LGHDT and CDR2 is YNNKEL (reference sequence). This CDR3 has 16 residues. Trimming took 4 bases from V and 0 from J; bases not matched to a gene: 9. CDR3 DNA: TGTGCCAGCAGCCGACCGGGAGGACTAAGCTCCTACGAGCAGTACTTC. This gives the protein CASSRPGGLSSYEQYF.

This chain uses TRBV28 with TRBJ1-5, with a possible D match to TRBD1 (5 bases). V lost 1 base to trimming and J lost 0 bases, with 13 bases between them. Germline V gene lookup returns CDR1 MDHEN and CDR2 SYDVKM. The length of the CDR3 is 17 residues. The CDR3 sequence: CASSLYGRGNSNQPQHF. The CDR3 DNA sequence: TGTGCCAGCAGTTTATACGGCCGGGGGAATAGCAATCAGCCCCAGCATTTT.

This CDR3 is CASSQDKHSSYEQYF. The CDR3 nucleotides are TGCGCCAGCAGCCAAGATAAACACAGCTCCTACGAGCAGTACTTC. The V and J genes are TRBV4-1 and TRBJ2-7, with unresolved D. The V end was cut by 0 bases, the J end by 0 bases, with 9 bases between. Germline CDR1 is MGHRA and CDR2 is YSYEKL. The CDR3 loop spans 15 amino acids.

The chain has TRBV19 and TRBJ1-6; the D is unclear. The CDR3 runs to 13 residues. The V end lost 6 bases, the J end lost 10 bases, and 13 bases lay between the germline ends. The germline gives CDR1 LNHDA, CDR2 SQIVND (reference sequence). The CDR3 loop is CASRVEGGSPLHF. DNA of the CDR3: TGTGCCAGTAGAGTGGAGGGAGGATCACCCCTCCACTTT.

This sequence joins TRBV7-3 and TRBJ2-2; weak D call: TRBD1 (6 bases). V lost 1 base and J 5 bases, leaving 17 bases between the germline ends. This CDR3 contains 17 residues. The germline V gene has CDR1 SGHTA and CDR2 FQGTGA. DNA of the CDR3: TGTGCCAGCAGCTTAAGGGACACCTTAGGGGGAACCGGGGAGCTGTTTTTT. It translates to CASSLRDTLGGTGELFF.

The chain recombines TRBV7-9 with TRBJ2-5, with D possibly matching TRBD2 (5 bases). V gave up 4 bases and J gave up 5 bases, with 17 bases separating them. This CDR3 contains 15 residues. Germline loops: CDR1 SEHNR, CDR2 FQNEAQ (reference sequence). The CDR3 nucleotides read TGTGCCAGCAGCTCCCTCGGGGTGGTCGGGGAGACCCAGTACTTC. This codes for CASSSLGVVGETQYF.

The chain recombines TRBV5-1 with TRBJ1-2, with TRBD1 identical over 11 bases. The CDR3 has 14 residues. The V segment lost 6 bases and the J segment 8 bases; nucleotides outside the gene matches: 9. Germline-derived CDR1 and CDR2 are SGHRS and YFSETQ. The CDR3 is CASTNRDRGYGYTF. DNA for the CDR3: TGCGCCAGCACCAACCGGGACAGGGGGTACGGCTACACCTTC.

The V gene is TRBV9, the J gene TRBJ2-7; TRBD2 might be the D (6 bases). The CDR3 spans 14 residues. Trimming took off 0 bases at V and 7 bases at J, with 14 bases between the two ends. The germline gives CDR1 SGDLS, CDR2 YYNGEE. Here the CDR3 reads CASSVGLGAGEQYF. CDR3 sequence (DNA): TGTGCCAGCAGCGTAGGGTTAGGGGCGGGGGAGCAGTACTTC. Based on the CDR3 plus reference TRBV9 and TRBJ2-7, the full variable domain is DSGVTQTPKHLITATGQRVTLRCSPRSGDLSVYWYQQSLDQGLQFLIQYYNGEERAKGNILERFSAQQFPDLHSELNLSSLELGDSALYFCASSVGLGAGEQYFGPGTRLTVT.